Listed below are T cell receptor beta chains from one sample, sequenced in a study of T cell responses to AZD1222 COVID-19 vaccine. Here immunoSEQ multiplex PCR was the method, and the copy in TCRdb shows in-frame clones only, minus some. Of under 200,000 clones in the sample, approximately 92% were seen once. The sequenced sample was peripheral blood, obtained on day 0 of AZD1222 vaccination. The receptors shown here come from an adult in good health. Both conserved end residues are part of each CDR3. Fields, in order: V gene, clone size, D gene, J gene, CDR3 protein, CDR3 DNA. A D gene is named only where the DNA matches it firmly. The size entry is marked missing in some rows and otherwise reads once, few, many or a size class.

v_call: TRBV7-2
clone_size: once
d_call: .
j_call: TRBJ2-7
cdr3_aa: CASSLAGQTYEQYF
cdr3_nt: TGTGCCAGCAGCTTAGCCGGACAGACCTACGAGCAGTACTTC

v_call: TRBV2
clone_size: .
d_call: .
j_call: TRBJ1-4
cdr3_aa: CASRRQLATNEKLFF
cdr3_nt: TGTGCCAGCAGACGACAGCTAGCAACTAATGAAAAACTGTTTTTT

v_call: TRBV7-8
clone_size: few
d_call: TRBD2
j_call: TRBJ2-7
cdr3_aa: CASSLEGGSSYEQYF
cdr3_nt: TGTGCCAGCAGCTTAGAGGGCGGGAGCTCCTACGAGCAGTACTTC

v_call: TRBV19
clone_size: .
d_call: .
j_call: TRBJ1-1
cdr3_aa: CASQEYGGLEAFF
cdr3_nt: TGTGCCAGTCAAGAATATGGGGGTTTAGAAGCTTTCTTT

v_call: TRBV5-1
clone_size: .
d_call: TRBD1
j_call: TRBJ2-3
cdr3_aa: CASSLGRGRTDTQYF
cdr3_nt: TGCGCCAGCAGCTTGGGCAGGGGGAGAACAGATACGCAGTATTTT

v_call: TRBV27
clone_size: .
d_call: TRBD2
j_call: TRBJ2-3
cdr3_aa: CASSSRQTSWDTQYF
cdr3_nt: TGTGCCAGCAGTTCAAGGCAGACTAGCTGGGATACGCAGTATTTT

v_call: TRBV2
clone_size: .
d_call: TRBD1
j_call: TRBJ2-3
cdr3_aa: CASMDRVDGTQYF
cdr3_nt: TGTGCCAGCATGGACAGGGTGGACGGTACGCAGTATTTT

v_call: TRBV4-1
clone_size: .
d_call: .
j_call: TRBJ2-5
cdr3_aa: CASSPQGGTQYF
cdr3_nt: TGCGCCAGCAGCCCCCAAGGAGGGACCCAGTACTTC

v_call: TRBV6-5
clone_size: .
d_call: .
j_call: TRBJ2-2
cdr3_aa: CASRPRDKNTGELFF
cdr3_nt: TGTGCCAGCAGGCCCCGGGACAAGAACACCGGGGAGCTGTTTTTT

v_call: TRBV29-1
clone_size: once
d_call: .
j_call: TRBJ1-1
cdr3_aa: CSVETGVNTEAFF
cdr3_nt: TGCAGCGTTGAAACAGGTGTGAACACTGAAGCTTTCTTT

v_call: TRBV10-2
clone_size: .
d_call: TRBD1
j_call: TRBJ1-2
cdr3_aa: CASSTTGDGYTF
cdr3_nt: TGCGCCAGCAGCACGACAGGGGATGGCTACACCTTC

v_call: TRBV5-1
clone_size: .
d_call: .
j_call: TRBJ1-1
cdr3_aa: CASSLAVGLENTEAFF
cdr3_nt: TGCGCCAGCAGCTTGGCTGTGGGTTTAGAGAACACTGAAGCTTTCTTT

v_call: TRBV6-5
clone_size: .
d_call: .
j_call: TRBJ1-2
cdr3_aa: CASSPTANYGYTF
cdr3_nt: TGTGCCAGCAGTCCGACAGCTAACTATGGCTACACCTTC

v_call: TRBV6-2/TRBV6-3
clone_size: once
d_call: TRBD1
j_call: TRBJ2-7
cdr3_aa: CASSYWAGTGLSEQYF
cdr3_nt: TGTGCCAGCAGTTACTGGGCCGGGACAGGACTCTCCGAGCAGTACTTC

v_call: TRBV28
clone_size: once
d_call: .
j_call: TRBJ2-3
cdr3_aa: CASSFLRTSSTDTQYF
cdr3_nt: TGTGCCAGCAGTTTTCTCCGGACGTCTAGCACAGATACGCAGTATTTT

v_call: TRBV27
clone_size: .
d_call: TRBD1
j_call: TRBJ1-4
cdr3_aa: CASSPWGQGVEKLFF
cdr3_nt: TGTGCCAGCAGTCCATGGGGACAGGGGGTCGAAAAACTGTTTTTT

v_call: TRBV19
clone_size: .
d_call: .
j_call: TRBJ1-3
cdr3_aa: CASTLYLSSGNTIYF
cdr3_nt: TGTGCCAGTACTCTATACCTAAGCTCTGGAAACACCATATATTTT

v_call: TRBV29-1
clone_size: few
d_call: .
j_call: TRBJ2-2
cdr3_aa: CSGLGTGELFF
cdr3_nt: TGCAGCGGCCTCGGCACCGGGGAGCTGTTTTTT

v_call: TRBV2
clone_size: .
d_call: .
j_call: TRBJ1-4
cdr3_aa: CASSEAARGGTNEKLFF
cdr3_nt: TGTGCCAGCAGTGAAGCTGCCAGGGGTGGCACTAATGAAAAACTGTTTTTT

v_call: TRBV27
clone_size: .
d_call: TRBD2
j_call: TRBJ2-7
cdr3_aa: CASGKPGLATYEQYF
cdr3_nt: TGTGCCAGCGGAAAACCGGGACTAGCGACTTACGAGCAGTACTTC

v_call: TRBV24-1
clone_size: .
d_call: .
j_call: TRBJ2-5
cdr3_aa: CATSDPAEETQYF
cdr3_nt: TGTGCCACCAGTGATCCAGCAGAAGAGACCCAGTACTTC

v_call: TRBV9
clone_size: .
d_call: .
j_call: TRBJ1-6
cdr3_aa: CASNPDGNSPLHF
cdr3_nt: TGTGCCAGCAATCCAGACGGAAATTCACCCCTCCACTTT

v_call: TRBV29-1
clone_size: .
d_call: .
j_call: TRBJ1-1
cdr3_aa: CSAQGQSNTEAFF
cdr3_nt: TGCAGCGCCCAGGGGCAGTCGAACACTGAAGCTTTCTTT

v_call: TRBV12-3/TRBV12-4
clone_size: .
d_call: TRBD1
j_call: TRBJ1-5
cdr3_aa: CASRRTGGQPQHF
cdr3_nt: TGTGCCAGCAGACGGACAGGGGGACAGCCCCAGCATTTT

v_call: TRBV2
clone_size: .
d_call: TRBD1
j_call: TRBJ2-7
cdr3_aa: CASSAGYRGRFVHEQYF
cdr3_nt: TGTGCCAGCAGTGCGGGCTACAGGGGGCGGTTTGTCCACGAGCAGTACTTC

v_call: TRBV18
clone_size: .
d_call: .
j_call: TRBJ2-3
cdr3_aa: CASSPSTDNTDTQYF
cdr3_nt: TGTGCCAGCTCACCATCGACTGACAACACAGATACGCAGTATTTT

v_call: TRBV5-1
clone_size: .
d_call: TRBD2
j_call: TRBJ2-5
cdr3_aa: CASSLSQGLAGETQYF
cdr3_nt: TGCGCCAGCAGCCTCTCCCAGGGACTAGCGGGAGAGACCCAGTACTTC

v_call: TRBV5-1
clone_size: .
d_call: .
j_call: TRBJ1-5
cdr3_aa: CASSLSLQPQHF
cdr3_nt: TGCGCCAGCAGCTTGTCTCTGCAGCCCCAGCATTTT

v_call: TRBV3-1/TRBV3-2
clone_size: .
d_call: TRBD2
j_call: TRBJ2-7
cdr3_aa: CASSQGAGRGEQYF
cdr3_nt: TGTGCCAGCAGCCAAGGAGCGGGGCGGGGCGAGCAGTACTTC

v_call: TRBV3-1/TRBV3-2
clone_size: .
d_call: .
j_call: TRBJ1-5
cdr3_aa: CASSQDSGPGQPQHF
cdr3_nt: TGTGCCAGCAGCCAAGATTCAGGGCCAGGGCAGCCCCAGCATTTT

v_call: TRBV5-1
clone_size: .
d_call: .
j_call: TRBJ1-4
cdr3_aa: CASSLAQGPGEKLFF
cdr3_nt: TGCGCCAGCAGCTTGGCCCAGGGTCCCGGGGAAAAACTGTTTTTT

v_call: TRBV10-1
clone_size: .
d_call: TRBD1
j_call: TRBJ1-2
cdr3_aa: CASRTNRDSTYGYTF
cdr3_nt: TGCGCCAGCAGGACTAACCGGGACAGCACCTATGGCTACACCTTC

v_call: TRBV4-1
clone_size: .
d_call: TRBD1
j_call: TRBJ2-2
cdr3_aa: CASSQTDRETGELFF
cdr3_nt: TGCGCCAGCAGCCAGACGGACAGGGAAACCGGGGAGCTGTTTTTT

v_call: TRBV2
clone_size: many
d_call: .
j_call: TRBJ1-2
cdr3_aa: CASSEGLGAANYGYTF
cdr3_nt: TGTGCCAGCAGTGAAGGGTTGGGTGCAGCTAACTATGGCTACACCTTC

v_call: TRBV11-2
clone_size: .
d_call: .
j_call: TRBJ1-2
cdr3_aa: CASSLRGNYGYTF
cdr3_nt: TGTGCCAGCAGCCTGCGGGGGAACTATGGCTACACCTTC

v_call: TRBV12-3/TRBV12-4
clone_size: .
d_call: TRBD1
j_call: TRBJ1-3
cdr3_aa: CGGGLGNTIYF
cdr3_nt: TGTGGAGGGGGCCTGGGAAACACCATATATTTT

v_call: TRBV5-1
clone_size: .
d_call: .
j_call: TRBJ1-4
cdr3_aa: CANPYKPARQKLFF
cdr3_nt: TGCGCCAACCCGTACAAGCCGGCAAGGCAAAAACTGTTTTTT

v_call: TRBV19
clone_size: .
d_call: .
j_call: TRBJ2-5
cdr3_aa: CASSIMLQETQYF
cdr3_nt: TGTGCCAGTAGTATTATGCTCCAAGAGACCCAGTACTTC

v_call: TRBV30
clone_size: .
d_call: .
j_call: TRBJ2-7
cdr3_aa: CAWSSLYEQYF
cdr3_nt: TGTGCCTGGAGTAGCCTTTACGAGCAGTACTTC

v_call: TRBV27
clone_size: .
d_call: TRBD1
j_call: TRBJ2-5
cdr3_aa: CASSPYSQGTTQYF
cdr3_nt: TGTGCCAGCAGTCCCTACTCACAGGGGACAACCCAGTACTTC

v_call: TRBV7-9
clone_size: .
d_call: TRBD1
j_call: TRBJ1-2
cdr3_aa: CASSAGGVGYTF
cdr3_nt: TGTGCCAGCAGCGCAGGGGGCGTCGGCTACACCTTC

v_call: TRBV2
clone_size: once
d_call: .
j_call: TRBJ2-3
cdr3_aa: CASSVREYTQYF
cdr3_nt: TGTGCCAGCAGTGTGAGGGAGTATACGCAGTATTTT

v_call: TRBV6-5
clone_size: .
d_call: .
j_call: TRBJ2-3
cdr3_aa: CASSSTARDTQYF
cdr3_nt: TGTGCCAGCAGCTCTACTGCACGGGATACGCAGTATTTT

v_call: TRBV5-6
clone_size: .
d_call: .
j_call: TRBJ1-1
cdr3_aa: CASSLIPRLGNTEAFF
cdr3_nt: TGTGCCAGCAGCTTGATTCCCAGGTTGGGGAACACTGAAGCTTTCTTT

v_call: TRBV18
clone_size: .
d_call: .
j_call: TRBJ1-1
cdr3_aa: CASSPGGNTEAFF
cdr3_nt: TGTGCCAGCTCACCAGGGGGGAACACTGAAGCTTTCTTT

v_call: TRBV6-1
clone_size: .
d_call: .
j_call: TRBJ1-6
cdr3_aa: CASSPADNSPLHF
cdr3_nt: TGTGCCAGCAGCCCAGCTGATAATTCACCCCTCCACTTT

v_call: TRBV5-1
clone_size: .
d_call: TRBD1
j_call: TRBJ2-7
cdr3_aa: CASSPSGQGIGEQYF
cdr3_nt: TGCGCCAGCAGCCCTTCGGGACAGGGGATAGGCGAGCAGTACTTC

v_call: TRBV4-3
clone_size: .
d_call: .
j_call: TRBJ1-1
cdr3_aa: CASSQERGSTEAFF
cdr3_nt: TGCGCCAGCAGCCAAGAGCGGGGATCCACTGAAGCTTTCTTT

v_call: TRBV10-2
clone_size: .
d_call: TRBD2
j_call: TRBJ2-3
cdr3_aa: CASRSSGTTDTQYF
cdr3_nt: TGCGCCAGCAGATCTAGCGGGACCACAGATACGCAGTATTTT

v_call: TRBV5-1
clone_size: .
d_call: TRBD2
j_call: TRBJ2-1
cdr3_aa: CASSIAKTGLAAHEQFF
cdr3_nt: TGCGCCAGCAGCATTGCCAAGACGGGACTAGCGGCCCATGAGCAGTTCTTC

v_call: TRBV9
clone_size: .
d_call: TRBD1
j_call: TRBJ1-1
cdr3_aa: CASSVEGTGVTEAFF
cdr3_nt: TGTGCCAGCAGCGTAGAGGGTACAGGGGTCACTGAAGCTTTCTTT

v_call: TRBV7-9
clone_size: .
d_call: .
j_call: TRBJ2-7
cdr3_aa: CASSLEDVSRQYF
cdr3_nt: TGTGCCAGCAGCTTAGAGGACGTCTCGAGGCAGTACTTC

v_call: TRBV7-3
clone_size: .
d_call: TRBD1
j_call: TRBJ1-4
cdr3_aa: CASSQSGTGLGATNEKLFF
cdr3_nt: TGTGCCAGCAGCCAAAGCGGGACAGGGTTGGGTGCAACTAATGAAAAACTGTTTTTT

v_call: TRBV12-5
clone_size: .
d_call: TRBD1
j_call: TRBJ2-5
cdr3_aa: CASGKGTGGNIQETQYF
cdr3_nt: TGTGCTAGTGGCAAAGGGACAGGGGGCAACATCCAAGAGACCCAGTACTTC

v_call: TRBV18
clone_size: .
d_call: .
j_call: TRBJ1-2
cdr3_aa: CASSPGYRTINYGYTF
cdr3_nt: TGTGCCAGCTCTCCCGGGTACAGGACAATTAACTATGGCTACACCTTC

v_call: TRBV18
clone_size: .
d_call: .
j_call: TRBJ2-5
cdr3_aa: CASSPGRAPETQYF
cdr3_nt: TGTGCCAGCTCCCCGGGGCGTGCTCCGGAGACCCAGTACTTC

v_call: TRBV27
clone_size: .
d_call: TRBD2
j_call: TRBJ2-2
cdr3_aa: CASSLKAGVMTGELFF
cdr3_nt: TGTGCCAGCAGTTTAAAAGCGGGAGTTATGACCGGGGAGCTGTTTTTT